These 10 T cell receptor beta chains were sequenced from one sample in a study of OX40 agonist ivuxolimab in advanced cancers. Only in-frame clones appear in the TCRdb table, and some are missing; sequencing was by immunoSEQ multiplex PCR. The table has tens of thousands of clones, 70% to 90% seen once. Material: CD4+ or CD8+ T cells sorted from blood, obtained in a trial of the OX40 agonist ivuxolimab. All receptors come from an adult with an advanced solid tumor such as melanoma, head and neck, liver or kidney cancer.

This chain uses TRBV6-1 with TRBJ2-7; the D gene is possibly TRBD2 (6 bases). This CDR3 comprises 14 residues. Germline loops: CDR1 MNHNS, CDR2 SASEGT. V dropped 4 bases and J dropped 1 base, with 11 bases sitting between them. The CDR3 spells CASSGGVRSYEQYF. For the CDR3, the DNA is TGTGCCAGCAGTGGGGGGGTAAGGTCCTACGAGCAGTACTTC.

This clone showed up just a few times. The V call is TRBV10-3, the J call TRBJ2-7; TRBD1 might be the D (6 bases). CDR3 length: 12 residues. Germline values: CDR1 ENHRY, CDR2 SYGVKD. With 7 bases removed from V and 9 bases from J, the gap between germline ends came to 16 bases. CDR3 bases: TGTGCCATCAAAGAGGACAGTGTACGGCAGTACTTC. It codes for CAIKEDSVRQYF.

The rearrangement links TRBV4-1 to TRBJ2-1, with 9 bases matching TRBD2. This CDR3 comprises 16 residues. Germline V gives CDR1 MGHRA, CDR2 YSYEKL. The junction had 2 bases not matched to a gene; V was cut back by 2 bases and J by 0 bases. The CDR3 is CASSQSSGNSYNEQFF. The CDR3 nucleotides are TGCGCCAGCAGCCAATCTAGCGGGAACTCCTACAATGAGCAGTTCTTC.

The genes are TRBV5-1 and TRBJ2-2; TRBD2 matches 11 bases. This CDR3 has 19 residues. Trimming took 0 bases from V and 0 from J; bases not matched to a gene: 7. The V gene's germline CDR1 is SGHRS and CDR2 YFSETQ. CDR3 sequence: CASSLAGTSGSPNTGELFF. In DNA form, the CDR3 reads TGCGCCAGCAGCTTGGCCGGGACTAGCGGCTCCCCGAACACCGGGGAGCTGTTTTTT.

The V gene is TRBV18, the J gene TRBJ2-3; no definite D call. Germline lookup yields CDR1 KGHSH and CDR2 LQKENI. The CDR3 is 12 residues long. Trimming pared 4 bases from V and 0 bases from J, leaving 2 bases between. This CDR3 reads CASSQSTDTQYF. The CDR3, as DNA: TGTGCCAGCTCACAGAGCACAGATACGCAGTATTTT.

The rearrangement uses TRBV7-9 and TRBJ2-5; 13 nucleotides line up with TRBD2. The CDR3 has 18 residues. Trimming removed 2 bases from V and 3 bases from J; junction bases left unmatched: 9. Germline CDR1 reads SEHNR; CDR2 reads FQNEAQ (reference sequence). CDR3 DNA sequence: TGTGCCAGCAGCTTAAATAAGGGGGGACTAGCGGGAAAAGAGACCCAGTACTTC. Amino acid sequence: CASSLNKGGLAGKETQYF. Together with reference TRBV7-9 and TRBJ2-5, the CDR3 gives the full variable domain: DTGVSQNPRHKITKRGQNVTFRCDPISEHNRLYWYRQTLGQGPEFLTYFQNEAQLEKSRLLSDRFSAERPKGSFSTLEIQRTEQGDSAMYLCASSLNKGGLAGKETQYFGPGTRLLVL.

The CDR3 DNA reads TGTGCCAGCAGCCGGACAGGGAAAACCGGGGAGCTGTTTTTT. As protein: CASSRTGKTGELFF. This chain joins TRBV7-9 and TRBJ2-2; 8 positions agree with TRBD1. CDR3 length equals 14 residues. J lost 5 bases, V lost 5 bases, and 4 bases had no gene match. Looked up from germline, CDR1 is SEHNR and CDR2 is FQNEAQ (reference sequence).

The V call is TRBV5-4, the J call TRBJ1-1; the D is unclear. The V and J ends lost 4 bases and 12 bases respectively, with 22 bases between them. Germline lookup yields CDR1 SGHNT and CDR2 YYREEE (reference sequence). CDR3 length: 14 residues. CDR3 sequence (DNA): TGTGCCAGCAGCCAAGAATCCCTAAGCCGTACGTCTTTCTTT. Protein product: CASSQESLSRTSFF.

As regards this clone: The junction shows a germline mismatch at one end, possibly a read error. The rearrangement uses TRBV7-9 and TRBJ2-7, with 9 bases that match TRBD1. CDR3 length equals 12 residues. Germline V gene lookup returns CDR1 SEHNR and CDR2 FQNEAQ (reference sequence). The CDR3 nucleotides are TGTGCCAGCAGCTCCTTCGGGACAGGGTTAACCTTC. This codes for CASSSFGTGLTF.

This chain joins TRBV19 and TRBJ1-2; D gene ambiguous. Deletions cut 7 bases from V and 2 bases from J, with 14 bases between. Germline V gene data show CDR1 as LNHDA and CDR2 as SQIVND (reference sequence). The CDR3 sequence is 14 residues long. The DNA of the CDR3 is TGTGCCAGTACCCAGTGGCACGGCAACTATGGCTACACCTTC. Translated, it gives CASTQWHGNYGYTF.